This T cell receptor beta chain was captured in a study of vaccination effects on CD4 cells after COVID-19. This clone has only one observation. Its antigen remains unknown. Prior to sequencing, the ViraFEST assay stimulated PBMC with viral peptide pools, which expanded the antigen-specific CD4+ T cells. A roughly ten-day culture period preceded the isolation of CD4+ T cells. Having tested negative for nucleocapsid antibodies, the vaccine recipients showed no prior SARS-CoV-2 infection. Unmatched junction bases numbered 2, after V lost 5 bases and J lost 4 bases. CDR3 length: 13 amino acids. Data came from immunoSEQ multiplex PCR; TCRdb stores just in-frame clones and leaves some out. The sample consists of under 55,000 clones, roughly three quarters of them appearing once.

The V and J genes are TRBV12-3 or TRBV12-4 and TRBJ1-2; 9 bases align to TRBD1. Source: CD4+ T cells from PBMCs cultured with HCoV-OC43 spike peptides, taken before COVID-19 vaccination. The sample's subset: HCoV-OC43 spike overlapping peptide pool stimulation. The source is a human donor who received a COVID-19 vaccine. The CDR3 loop reads CASSDRGGYGYTF. CDR3 sequence (DNA): TGTGCCAGCAGTGACAGGGGGGGCTATGGCTACACCTTC.